Listed below are T cell receptor beta chains from one sample, sequenced in a study of T cells in localized non-small cell lung cancer. Sequencing was performed with immunoSEQ multiplex PCR; in TCRdb, only in-frame clones are kept and a portion is missing. The top ten clones hold 15% to 20% of a sample with about 59,000 clones, about 89% of them seen once. Source: peripheral blood, taken before any cancer treatment. These receptor sequences come from a man between 40 and 69 years old with stage I lung adenocarcinoma. The CDR3 runs from the conserved cysteine through the conserved F or W. A D gene is named only where the DNA matches it firmly. Clone size is not always given. Where it is, it says once, few, many or a class for expanded clones.

v_gene	j_gene	d_gene	abundance	CDR3aa	CDR3nt
TRBV4-3	TRBJ2-1	NA	NA	CASSQVVGSSYNEQFF	TGCGCCAGCAGCCAAGTAGTAGGTAGCTCCTACAATGAGCAGTTCTTC
TRBV4-2	TRBJ2-7	NA	NA	CASSPYAPGTGEQYF	TGTGCCAGCAGCCCCTATGCCCCGGGAACGGGTGAGCAGTACTTC
TRBV19	TRBJ2-5	TRBD1	NA	CASSIDGTGLGTQYF	TGTGCCAGTAGTATAGATGGGACAGGGTTGGGGACCCAGTACTTC
TRBV5-1	TRBJ2-1	TRBD2	NA	CASSHDLGLAWNEQFF	TGCGCCAGCAGCCACGATTTGGGACTAGCGTGGAATGAGCAGTTCTTC
TRBV7-3	TRBJ2-1	TRBD2	NA	CASSLMGLGDNEQFF	TGTGCCAGCAGCTTAATGGGACTAGGGGACAATGAGCAGTTCTTC
TRBV30	TRBJ2-7	NA	NA	CAWRLTGTYEQYF	TGTGCCTGGAGATTGACAGGTACCTACGAGCAGTACTTC
TRBV25-1	TRBJ2-7	NA	NA	CASSGYVGKSSYEQYF	TGTGCCAGCAGTGGGTATGTGGGAAAGAGCTCCTACGAGCAGTACTTC
TRBV5-4	TRBJ2-5	TRBD1	NA	CASSPQLTGYQETQYF	TGTGCCAGCAGCCCTCAACTGACAGGGTACCAAGAGACCCAGTACTTC
TRBV19	TRBJ2-7	NA	NA	CASRATGDYEQYF	TGTGCCAGTAGAGCCACGGGGGACTACGAGCAGTACTTC
TRBV2	TRBJ2-3	NA	NA	CASRRHLTNTDTQYF	TGTGCCAGCAGGAGACATCTTACAAACACAGATACGCAGTATTTT
TRBV11-2	TRBJ1-2	NA	NA	CASSLYPGDGYTF	TGTGCCAGCAGCTTGTATCCAGGGGATGGCTACACCTTC
TRBV7-9	TRBJ2-7	NA	NA	CASSLEGYSYEQYF	TGTGCCAGCAGCTTGGAAGGGTATAGTTACGAGCAGTACTTC
TRBV5-1	TRBJ2-7	TRBD1	NA	CASTTPGQLDEQYF	TGCGCCAGCACCACGCCGGGACAGCTTGACGAGCAGTACTTC
TRBV7-9	TRBJ2-2	TRBD2	NA	CASSSLAGLPGELFF	TGTGCCAGCAGCTCCTTAGCGGGACTGCCCGGGGAGCTGTTTTTT
TRBV6-5	TRBJ2-5	NA	once	CASSYRLVSETQYF	TGTGCCAGCAGTTACCGGCTAGTTTCGGAGACCCAGTACTTC
TRBV18	TRBJ1-4	NA	once	CASSPGSNEKLFF	TGTGCCAGCTCACCAGGGAGTAATGAAAAACTGTTTTTT
TRBV6-5	TRBJ2-1	NA	NA	CASSTPAFPEGQFF	TGTGCCAGCAGTACCCCGGCCTTTCCTGAGGGGCAGTTCTTC
TRBV19	TRBJ2-1	NA	NA	CASEEDWGAEQFF	TGTGCCAGCGAGGAGGACTGGGGTGCTGAGCAGTTCTTC
TRBV7-2	TRBJ2-5	NA	once	CASSLGPETQYF	TGTGCCAGCAGCTTAGGCCCCGAGACCCAGTACTTC
TRBV6-5	TRBJ2-1	NA	NA	CASSYTITTSYNEQFF	TGTGCCAGCAGTTACACCATAACTACTAGCTACAATGAGCAGTTCTTC
TRBV29-1	TRBJ1-1	NA	NA	CSVLWDYTEAFF	TGCAGCGTGCTCTGGGACTACACTGAAGCTTTCTTT
TRBV6-5	TRBJ1-4	TRBD1	NA	CASSYSRDRGTEKLFF	TGTGCCAGCAGTTACTCGAGGGACAGGGGGACTGAAAAACTGTTTTTT
TRBV5-1	TRBJ2-5	NA	NA	CASSLELQQTQYF	TGCGCCAGCAGCTTGGAGCTCCAGCAGACCCAGTACTTC
TRBV7-9	TRBJ2-6	NA	NA	CASSYGEGANVLTF	TGTGCCAGCAGTTACGGAGAGGGGGCCAACGTCCTGACTTTC
TRBV11-2	TRBJ2-1	TRBD1	NA	CASSFTGGSYNEQFF	TGTGCCAGCAGCTTTACAGGGGGCTCCTACAATGAGCAGTTCTTC
TRBV6-6	TRBJ2-1	NA	NA	CASSYSGSEQFF	TGTGCCAGCAGTTACTCGGGAAGTGAGCAGTTCTTC
TRBV7-2	TRBJ2-5	TRBD2	NA	CASSGTSGYQETQYF	TGTGCCAGCAGCGGGACTAGCGGGTACCAAGAGACCCAGTACTTC
TRBV19	TRBJ1-2	NA	NA	CASSIVAGEDYGYTF	TGTGCCAGTAGTATAGTCGCCGGGGAGGACTATGGCTACACCTTC
TRBV11-3	TRBJ2-1	NA	NA	CASSLVGNEQFF	TGTGCCAGCAGCTTAGTAGGCAATGAGCAGTTCTTC
TRBV7-9	TRBJ1-1	NA	NA	CASSKRQDMNTEAFF	TGTGCCAGCAGCAAAAGACAAGACATGAACACTGAAGCTTTCTTT
TRBV4-2	TRBJ1-6	NA	NA	CASSQDRGQTNSPLHF	TGTGCCAGCAGCCAAGATAGAGGGCAGACAAATTCACCCCTCCACTTT
TRBV30	TRBJ2-1	NA	NA	CAWSVSGRNEQFF	TGTGCCTGGAGTGTATCCGGGCGGAATGAGCAGTTCTTC
TRBV6-5	TRBJ1-6	NA	NA	CASSRDASPLHF	TGTGCCAGCAGTCGCGACGCATCACCCCTCCACTTT
TRBV28	TRBJ2-6	NA	NA	CASSLYRAGANVLTF	TGTGCCAGCAGTTTATATAGGGCTGGGGCCAACGTCCTGACTTTC
TRBV7-9	TRBJ2-1	NA	NA	CASSQDSNEQFF	TGTGCCAGCAGCCAGGACTCCAATGAGCAGTTCTTC
TRBV5-1	TRBJ1-5	NA	NA	CASSPGAGSNQPQHF	TGCGCCAGCAGCCCGGGGGCGGGCAGCAATCAGCCCCAGCATTTT
TRBV29-1	TRBJ2-7	NA	NA	CSVGERDYEQYF	TGCAGCGTTGGGGAACGGGACTACGAGCAGTACTTC
TRBV11-2	TRBJ2-7	TRBD1	NA	CASSRDRDRRSYEQYF	TGTGCCAGCAGTCGAGACCGGGACAGGAGGTCCTACGAGCAGTACTTC
TRBV28	TRBJ1-2	NA	NA	CASSTAESQGSGYTF	TGTGCCAGCAGTACCGCCGAGTCACAGGGCTCTGGCTACACCTTC
TRBV5-1	TRBJ2-3	NA	NA	CASSLGWVDTQYF	TGCGCCAGCAGCTTGGGTTGGGTGGATACGCAGTATTTT
TRBV19	TRBJ1-3	TRBD1	NA	CASSTGGSAGNTIYF	TGTGCCAGTAGTACAGGGGGTTCGGCTGGAAACACCATATATTTT
TRBV15	TRBJ2-3	TRBD2	NA	CATSRAGSGGDTQYF	TGTGCCACCAGCAGAGCCGGTAGCGGGGGGGATACGCAGTATTTT
TRBV6-6	TRBJ2-4	NA	NA	CASSYSGQGGNIQYF	TGTGCCAGCAGTTACTCTGGGCAGGGGGGGAACATTCAGTACTTC
TRBV5-8	TRBJ2-2	NA	NA	CASSLDPENTGELFF	TGTGCCAGCAGCTTGGACCCAGAGAACACCGGGGAGCTGTTTTTT
TRBV28	TRBJ1-1	TRBD1	NA	CASSLLGQGAWAEAFF	TGTGCCAGCAGTTTATTGGGGCAGGGGGCTTGGGCTGAAGCTTTCTTT
TRBV4-1	TRBJ2-3	NA	NA	CASSLQLGTDTQYF	TGCGCCAGCAGCCTCCAGCTAGGCACAGATACGCAGTATTTT
TRBV5-1	TRBJ2-7	TRBD2	NA	CASSLPPSTSFSYEQYF	TGCGCCAGCAGCCTCCCGCCGTCGACTAGCTTCTCCTACGAGCAGTACTTC
TRBV5-4	TRBJ2-5	TRBD2	NA	CASSLDAGAGETQYF	TGTGCCAGCAGCTTGGACGCGGGAGCGGGAGAGACCCAGTACTTC
TRBV7-6	TRBJ2-7	NA	NA	CASSLNLAYEQYF	TGTGCCAGCAGCCTCAACCTCGCCTACGAGCAGTACTTC
TRBV28	TRBJ2-7	TRBD1	NA	CASRTGGGQGAYEQYF	TGTGCCAGCAGGACAGGTGGGGGACAGGGGGCTTACGAGCAGTACTTC